This T cell receptor beta chain is drawn from a study of human T cells and chemical hapten exposure. Sample time point: pre-sensitization, week 0. Noted treatment: therapeutic diphenylcyclopropenone sensitization with weekly scalp DPC. Germline values: CDR1 SGHDN, CDR2 FVKESK. V lost 0 bases and J lost 5; bases outside the gene matches: 10. CDR3 length equals 19 residues. This clonotype has just a few counts. TCRdb analysed the RACE reads with MiXCR anew, one entry per CDR3 protein. The sample holds 35,000 to 40,000 distinct CDR3 sequences, 10% to 13% seen once. The receptor was isolated from a man aged 25-40 years with alopecia areata. Some clones in this sample may be carry-over from other donors' samples. V usage is TRBV14 and J usage is TRBJ2-1; 13 bases align to TRBD2. The material sequenced was whole blood, taken in connection with sensitization to the hapten diphenylcyclopropenone (DPC). The CDR3: CASSQDFSGTSGVNNEQFF. For the CDR3, the DNA is TGTGCCAGCAGCCAAGACTTCTCGGGGACTAGCGGGGTGAACAATGAGCAGTTCTTC.